What follows is one T cell receptor beta chain and its context. As yet, its antigen is unknown. The sample is drawn from a study of response to subunit inactivated influenza vaccine. Trimming left V 5 bases short and J 2 bases short, with 16 bases between. The CDR3 loop spans 16 amino acids. Germline assignment: CDR1 LGHDT and CDR2 YNNKEL (reference sequence). MiXCR was run by TCRdb on the RT-PCR reads, yielding one entry per CDR3 protein. The table includes 500,000 to 550,000 distinct CDR3 sequences, less than 8% detected once. Study-wide points: It was suggested by the authors that few new T cells are recruited by each seasonal influenza vaccination.

The chain has TRBV3-1 and TRBJ2-1; unclear D gene. The sequenced sample was PBMCs from blood, obtained roughly 24 months after vaccination. The sequence was obtained from a man aged 50 to 69 who received an inactivated influenza vaccine. The CDR3 is CASSGRTAETYNEQFF. The CDR3 DNA is TGTGCCAGCAGCGGCCGGACGGCGGAAACCTACAATGAGCAGTTCTTC.